These T cell receptor beta chains were read from a single sample in a study of CD4 T cells in relation to SARS-CoV-2 and coronaviruses. Their antigen targets remain unknown. Assay: immunoSEQ multiplex PCR; the TCRdb copy retains only in-frame clones and omits some. This table has 25,000 to 30,000 clones, roughly 80% appearing once. Sequencing was performed on CD4+ T cells from PBMCs, cultured in vitro. The receptors were gathered from a human donor in good health. The CDR3 runs from the conserved cysteine through the conserved F or W. D genes are given only for firm matches. Where a row states a size, it is once, few, many or the class of an expanded clone; other rows omit it.

.	TRBV19	.	TRBJ2-5	CASNPGTVLETQYF	TGTGCCAGTAACCCCGGGACGGTACTAGAGACCCAGTACTTC
.	TRBV29-1	.	TRBJ1-1	CSVERVEAFF	TGCAGCGTTGAAAGGGTTGAAGCTTTCTTT
TRBD1	TRBV29-1	.	TRBJ1-1	CSGNTGGTEAFF	TGCAGCGGCAACACAGGGGGCACTGAAGCTTTCTTT
TRBD1	TRBV10-3	.	TRBJ2-2	CASTGTGEGELFF	TGTGCCTCCACCGGGACAGGGGAGGGGGAGCTGTTTTTT
.	TRBV30	.	TRBJ1-1	CAWSTLYGGTEAFF	TGTGCCTGGAGTACCCTTTATGGGGGGACTGAAGCTTTCTTT
TRBD1	TRBV4-1	.	TRBJ1-3	CASSPPGQRNTIYF	TGCGCCAGCAGCCCCCCGGGACAGAGAAACACCATATATTTT
.	TRBV6-2/TRBV6-3	once	TRBJ1-1	CASSYSEGTTEAFF	TGTGCCAGCAGTTACTCCGAGGGTACCACTGAAGCTTTCTTT
.	TRBV7-2	.	TRBJ1-1	CASSRTGGGSEAFF	TGTGCCAGCAGCCGCACCGGGGGTGGGTCTGAAGCTTTCTTT
.	TRBV6-1	.	TRBJ1-5	CASSEAVRQPQHF	TGTGCCAGCAGTGAAGCAGTTCGGCAGCCCCAGCATTTT
TRBD2	TRBV10-3	few	TRBJ2-2	CASKMTSTFTGELFF	TGTGCCAGCAAGATGACTAGCACCTTCACCGGGGAGCTGTTTTTT
TRBD1	TRBV7-2	.	TRBJ2-3	CASSTIQGQDTQYF	TGTGCCAGCAGTACAATACAGGGGCAAGATACGCAGTATTTT
.	TRBV28	.	TRBJ2-5	CASSFFAGVETQYF	TGTGCCAGCAGTTTTTTTGCAGGGGTAGAGACCCAGTACTTC
.	TRBV5-1	once	TRBJ2-2	CASSPPTGPAGELFF	TGCGCCAGCAGCCCCCCCACGGGTCCCGCCGGGGAGCTGTTTTTT
.	TRBV4-1	.	TRBJ1-5	CASSSPAETRGNQPQHF	TGCGCCAGCAGCTCTCCCGCCGAGACCCGAGGCAATCAGCCCCAGCATTTT
TRBD1	TRBV10-2	.	TRBJ2-3	CASSGRTGARKIDTQYF	TGCGCCAGCAGTGGAAGGACAGGGGCGCGCAAGATAGATACGCAGTATTTT
TRBD1	TRBV4-3	.	TRBJ1-2	CASSQDLGQGNYGYTF	TGCGCCAGCAGCCAAGATTTGGGACAGGGGAACTATGGCTACACCTTC
.	TRBV7-9	few	TRBJ1-1	CASSGGWGQNREAFF	TGTGCCAGCAGCGGCGGGTGGGGGCAAAACCGTGAAGCTTTCTTT
TRBD2	TRBV9	.	TRBJ2-1	CASSALAGNNEQFF	TGTGCCAGCAGCGCCCTAGCGGGAAACAATGAGCAGTTCTTC
TRBD1	TRBV3-1/TRBV3-2	.	TRBJ2-1	CASSQHRGGTGGNEQFF	TGTGCCAGCAGCCAACATAGGGGGGGGACAGGGGGCAATGAGCAGTTCTTC
TRBD1	TRBV18	.	TRBJ2-3	CASSPDRGTDTQYF	TGTGCCAGCTCACCTGACAGGGGCACAGATACGCAGTATTTT
.	TRBV12-5	.	TRBJ2-5	CASGSVGETQYF	TGTGCTAGTGGCTCGGTAGGGGAGACCCAGTACTTC
TRBD2	TRBV6-6	.	TRBJ2-4	CASSPVVAGKRGAKNIQYF	TGTGCCAGCAGTCCCGTGGTAGCGGGGAAAAGAGGGGCCAAAAACATTCAGTACTTC
TRBD1	TRBV5-4	few	TRBJ2-2	CASSNPQGVRTGELFF	TGTGCCAGCAGCAACCCCCAGGGGGTCAGGACCGGGGAGCTGTTTTTT
.	TRBV5-1	.	TRBJ2-7	CASSSPRAEEQYF	TGCGCCAGCAGCTCCCCCAGAGCGGAAGAGCAGTACTTC
TRBD1	TRBV11-2	.	TRBJ1-1	CASSFLTTGGIGAFF	TGTGCCAGCAGCTTTTTAACCACAGGGGGCATAGGAGCTTTCTTT
.	TRBV5-4	.	TRBJ1-4	CASSLEPQSNEKLFF	TGTGCCAGCAGCTTGGAGCCCCAGAGTAATGAAAAACTGTTTTTT
.	TRBV10-1	.	TRBJ2-3	CASRPRVPTTDTQYF	TGCGCCAGCAGACCCCGGGTCCCTACCACAGATACGCAGTATTTT
.	TRBV7-2	.	TRBJ2-7	CASSINGGYEQYF	TGTGCCAGCAGCATTAATGGGGGCTACGAGCAGTACTTC
TRBD1	TRBV28	.	TRBJ1-5	CASSFIEGASHQPQHF	TGTGCCAGCAGTTTCATCGAGGGGGCGTCTCATCAGCCCCAGCATTTT
.	TRBV29-1	.	TRBJ2-3	CSVARRGLTDTQYF	TGCAGCGTTGCCAGGCGGGGGCTCACAGATACGCAGTATTTT
.	TRBV4-3	.	TRBJ1-1	CASSQQLNTEAFF	TGCGCCAGCAGCCAGCAGTTGAACACTGAAGCTTTCTTT
.	TRBV3-1/TRBV3-2	few	TRBJ2-2	CASSQAGPGELFF	TGTGCCAGCAGCCAAGCGGGCCCCGGGGAGCTGTTTTTT
.	TRBV30	few	TRBJ1-6	CARRVSYNSPLHF	TGTGCCCGACGGGTCTCCTATAATTCACCCCTCCACTTT
.	TRBV24-1	once	TRBJ2-3	CATSDPTRHTDTQYF	TGTGCCACCAGTGATCCTACGAGACACACAGATACGCAGTATTTT
TRBD2	TRBV5-5	.	TRBJ2-1	CASDRSQSGDNEQFF	TGTGCCAGTGACAGAAGTCAGAGCGGGGACAATGAGCAGTTCTTC
.	TRBV3-1/TRBV3-2	.	TRBJ2-5	CASSQVNDRTQYF	TGTGCCAGCAGCCAAGTAAACGATAGGACCCAGTACTTC
.	TRBV18	once	TRBJ2-2	CASSPLEQQGLVTGELFF	TGTGCCAGCTCACCACTCGAACAGCAGGGGTTGGTCACCGGGGAGCTGTTTTTT
.	TRBV9	.	TRBJ2-1	CASSVSPLVNEQFF	TGTGCCAGCAGCGTCTCCCCTCTAGTTAATGAGCAGTTCTTC
.	TRBV5-6	few	TRBJ2-1	CASSLGGGSYNEQFF	TGTGCCAGCAGCTTAGGAGGAGGGTCCTACAATGAGCAGTTCTTC
.	TRBV7-9	.	TRBJ1-2	CASSLVGGGGYTF	TGTGCCAGCAGTCTAGTAGGCGGGGGAGGCTACACCTTC
.	TRBV19	.	TRBJ2-4	CASSLSGTSDWDIQYF	TGTGCCAGTAGTTTGTCGGGGACCTCAGACTGGGACATTCAGTACTTC
TRBD1	TRBV7-2	.	TRBJ1-1	CASSFLPPQGALGTEAFF	TGTGCCAGCAGCTTCTTACCGCCACAGGGGGCGCTTGGCACTGAAGCTTTCTTT
.	TRBV3-1/TRBV3-2	.	TRBJ1-3	CASSQGLTHSGNTIYF	TGTGCCAGCAGCCAAGGGCTGACTCATTCTGGAAACACCATATATTTT
.	TRBV5-8	once	TRBJ1-1	CASSFMIVNTEAFF	TGTGCCAGCAGCTTTATGATAGTGAACACTGAAGCTTTCTTT